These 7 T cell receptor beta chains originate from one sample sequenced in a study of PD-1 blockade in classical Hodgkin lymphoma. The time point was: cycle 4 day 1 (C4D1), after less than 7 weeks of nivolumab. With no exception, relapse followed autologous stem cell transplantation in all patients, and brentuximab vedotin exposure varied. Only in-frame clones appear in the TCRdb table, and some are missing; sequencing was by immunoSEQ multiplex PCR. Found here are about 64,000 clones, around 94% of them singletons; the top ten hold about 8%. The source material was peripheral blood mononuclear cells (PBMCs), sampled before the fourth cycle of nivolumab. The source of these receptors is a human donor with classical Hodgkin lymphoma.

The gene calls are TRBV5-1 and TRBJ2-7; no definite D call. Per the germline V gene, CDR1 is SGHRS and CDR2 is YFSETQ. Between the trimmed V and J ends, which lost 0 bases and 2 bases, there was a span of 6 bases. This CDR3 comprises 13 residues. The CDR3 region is CASSLVNPYEQYF. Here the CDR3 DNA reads TGCGCCAGCAGCTTGGTCAACCCCTACGAGCAGTACTTC.

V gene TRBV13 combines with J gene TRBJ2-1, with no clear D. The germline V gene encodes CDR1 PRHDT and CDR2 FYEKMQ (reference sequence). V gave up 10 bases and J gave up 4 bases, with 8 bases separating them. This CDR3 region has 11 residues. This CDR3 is CATKGYNEQFF. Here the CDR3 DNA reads TGTGCCACCAAGGGTTACAATGAGCAGTTCTTC.

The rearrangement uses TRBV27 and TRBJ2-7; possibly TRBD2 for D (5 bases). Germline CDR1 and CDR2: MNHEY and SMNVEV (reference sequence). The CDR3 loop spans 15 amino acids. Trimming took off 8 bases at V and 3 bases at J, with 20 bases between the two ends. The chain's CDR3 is CASHTLERSNYEQYF. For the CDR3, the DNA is TGTGCCAGCCATACCCTTGAGCGGTCTAACTACGAGCAGTACTTC.

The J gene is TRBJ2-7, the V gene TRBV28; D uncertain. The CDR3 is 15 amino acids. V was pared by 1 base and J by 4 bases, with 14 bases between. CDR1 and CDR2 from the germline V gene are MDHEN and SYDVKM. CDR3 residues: CASSLLVKHVYEQYF. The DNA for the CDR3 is TGTGCCAGCAGTTTATTGGTAAAGCACGTTTACGAGCAGTACTTC.

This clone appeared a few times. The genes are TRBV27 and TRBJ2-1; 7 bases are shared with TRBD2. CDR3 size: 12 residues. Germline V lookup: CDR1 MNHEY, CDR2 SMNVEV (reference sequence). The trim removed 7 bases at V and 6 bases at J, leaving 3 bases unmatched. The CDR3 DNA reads TGTGCCAGCACCCCGGGGGGCAATGAGCAGTTCTTC. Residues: CASTPGGNEQFF.

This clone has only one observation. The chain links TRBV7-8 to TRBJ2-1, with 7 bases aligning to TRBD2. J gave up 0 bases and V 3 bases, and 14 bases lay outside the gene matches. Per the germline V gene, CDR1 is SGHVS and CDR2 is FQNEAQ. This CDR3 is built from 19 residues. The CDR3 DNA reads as TGTGCCAGCAGCTTTCTTTCTAGCGGTCAATGGGGCTCCTACAATGAGCAGTTCTTC. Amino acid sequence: CASSFLSSGQWGSYNEQFF.

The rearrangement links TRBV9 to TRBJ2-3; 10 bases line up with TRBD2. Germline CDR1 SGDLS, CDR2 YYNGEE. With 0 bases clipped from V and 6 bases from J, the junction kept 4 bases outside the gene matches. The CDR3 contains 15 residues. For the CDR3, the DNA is TGTGCCAGCAGCGTAGCTAGCGGGAGAACGGATACGCAGTATTTT. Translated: CASSVASGRTDTQYF.